This T cell receptor beta chain was retrieved from a study of T cells after posttransplantation cyclophosphamide. Study-wide results and caveats: Donor-recipient repertoire similarity was low at 1-2 months, rising over year one. Recipient CMV seropositivity and CMV reactivation strongly tracked TRB clonality.

Looked up from germline, CDR1 is MNHNY and CDR2 is SVGAGI (reference sequence). CDR3 length equals 15 residues. V was clipped by 2 bases and J by 3 bases; unmatched bases: 3. Treatment was busulfan-fludarabine conditioning, a marrow graft, and cyclophosphamide on days +3 and +4. Points on this clone: Antigen: not known.

TCRdb keeps only in-frame clones here, not all; method: immunoSEQ multiplex PCR. The sample lists about 21,000 clones, roughly 90% occurring once. This specimen was PBMCs, taken after allogeneic stem cell transplant with posttransplant cyclophosphamide. The receptor was isolated from a female patient between 40 and 55 years old who received an allogeneic stem cell transplant from a related donor, was CMV-positive, and had no GVHD. Some T cells may originate from the graft donor. The chain recombines TRBV6-6 with TRBJ2-2, with 7 bases identical to TRBD2. CDR3 region: CASSYRREYTGELFF. DNA of the CDR3: TGTGCCAGCAGTTACAGGCGGGAGTACACCGGGGAGCTGTTTTTT.